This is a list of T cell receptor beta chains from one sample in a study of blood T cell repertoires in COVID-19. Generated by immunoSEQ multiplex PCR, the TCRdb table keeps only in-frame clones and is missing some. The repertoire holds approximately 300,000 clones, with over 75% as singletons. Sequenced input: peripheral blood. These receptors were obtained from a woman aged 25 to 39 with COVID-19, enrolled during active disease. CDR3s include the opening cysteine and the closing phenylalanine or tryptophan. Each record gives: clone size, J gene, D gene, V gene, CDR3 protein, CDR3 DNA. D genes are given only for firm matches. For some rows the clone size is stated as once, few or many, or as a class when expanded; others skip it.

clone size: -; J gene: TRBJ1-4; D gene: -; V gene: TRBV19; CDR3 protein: CASSGGGGFEKLFF; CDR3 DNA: TGTGCCAGTAGTGGAGGAGGAGGGTTCGAAAAACTGTTTTTT
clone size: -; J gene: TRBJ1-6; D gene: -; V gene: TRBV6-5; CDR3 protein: CASSLNRGASPLHF; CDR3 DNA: TGTGCCAGCAGTCTTAATCGTGGGGCCTCACCCCTCCACTTT
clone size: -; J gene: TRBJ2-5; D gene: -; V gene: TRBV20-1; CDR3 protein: CSASPAGQETQYF; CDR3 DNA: TGCAGTGCTAGTCCGGCGGGCCAAGAGACCCAGTACTTC
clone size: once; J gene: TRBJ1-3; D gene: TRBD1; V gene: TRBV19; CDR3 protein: CASISQGRTGNTIYF; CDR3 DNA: TGTGCCAGTATCTCACAGGGGAGAACTGGAAACACCATATATTTT
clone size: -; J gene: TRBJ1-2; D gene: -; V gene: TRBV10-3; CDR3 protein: CAISVSGGNYGYTF; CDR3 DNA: TGTGCCATCAGTGTAAGCGGAGGGAACTATGGCTACACCTTC
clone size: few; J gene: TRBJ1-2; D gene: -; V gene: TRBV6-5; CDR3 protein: CASTPREGLIYGYTF; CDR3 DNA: TGTGCCAGCACCCCCCGGGAGGGCCTAATCTATGGCTACACCTTC
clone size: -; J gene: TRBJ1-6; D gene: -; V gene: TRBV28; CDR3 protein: CASSLESFEPLHF; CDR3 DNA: TGTGCCAGCAGTTTAGAGAGCTTTGAACCCCTCCACTTT
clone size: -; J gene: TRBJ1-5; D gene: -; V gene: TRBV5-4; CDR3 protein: CASSLDGAQPQHF; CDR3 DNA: TGTGCCAGCAGCTTGGATGGGGCTCAGCCCCAGCATTTT
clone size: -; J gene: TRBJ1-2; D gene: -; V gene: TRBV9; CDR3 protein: CASSPWGGGYGYTF; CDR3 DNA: TGTGCCAGCAGCCCTTGGGGGGGTGGGTATGGCTACACCTTC
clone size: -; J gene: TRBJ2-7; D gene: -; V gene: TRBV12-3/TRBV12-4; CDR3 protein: CASSSAWEQYF; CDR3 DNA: TGTGCCAGCAGTTCCGCGTGGGAGCAGTACTTC
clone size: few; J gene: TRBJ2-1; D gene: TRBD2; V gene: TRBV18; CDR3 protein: CASSPPRAGGPSSSYNEQFF; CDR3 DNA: TGTGCCAGCTCACCACCACGGGCGGGAGGGCCATCGAGCTCCTACAATGAGCAGTTCTTC
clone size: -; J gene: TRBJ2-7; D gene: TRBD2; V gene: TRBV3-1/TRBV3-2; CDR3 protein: CASSQEPGLAAYEQYF; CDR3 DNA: TGTGCCAGCAGCCAAGAACCGGGACTAGCGGCCTACGAGCAGTACTTC
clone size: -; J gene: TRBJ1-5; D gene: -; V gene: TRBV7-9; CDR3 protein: CASSLGGVEPQHF; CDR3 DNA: TGTGCCAGCAGCTTAGGCGGGGTCGAGCCCCAGCATTTT
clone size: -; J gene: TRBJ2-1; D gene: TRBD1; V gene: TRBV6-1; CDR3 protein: CASSESQGEPHNEQFF; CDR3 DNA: TGTGCCAGCAGTGAAAGCCAGGGGGAACCCCACAATGAGCAGTTCTTC
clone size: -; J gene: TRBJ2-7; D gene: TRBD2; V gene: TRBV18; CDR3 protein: CASSPRETGLGTQGQYF; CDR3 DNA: TGTGCCAGCTCACCACGCGAGACGGGACTAGGAACCCAGGGGCAGTACTTC
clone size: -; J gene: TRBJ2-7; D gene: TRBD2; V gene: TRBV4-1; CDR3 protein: CASSPSGGFREQYF; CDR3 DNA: TGCGCCAGCAGCCCCTCGGGGGGGTTCCGCGAGCAGTACTTC
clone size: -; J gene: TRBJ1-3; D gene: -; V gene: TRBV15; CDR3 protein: CATSRARRRGPGNTIYF; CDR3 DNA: TGTGCCACCAGCAGAGCTCGAAGACGGGGTCCCGGAAACACCATATATTTT
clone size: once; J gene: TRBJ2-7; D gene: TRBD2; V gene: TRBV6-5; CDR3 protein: CAKGGLASSEQYF; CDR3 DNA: TGTGCCAAGGGGGGACTAGCGTCATCCGAGCAGTACTTC
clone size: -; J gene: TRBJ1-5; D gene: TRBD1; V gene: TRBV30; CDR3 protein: CADRANQPQHF; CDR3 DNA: TGTGCGGACAGGGCGAACCAGCCCCAGCATTTT
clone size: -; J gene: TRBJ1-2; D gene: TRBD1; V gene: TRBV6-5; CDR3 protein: CASSPSGQGPYGYTF; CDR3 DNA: TGTGCCAGCAGTCCCTCGGGACAGGGCCCCTATGGCTACACCTTC
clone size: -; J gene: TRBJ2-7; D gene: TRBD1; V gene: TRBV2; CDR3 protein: CASVPGQGSYEQYF; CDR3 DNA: TGTGCCAGCGTACCGGGACAGGGGAGTTACGAGCAGTACTTC
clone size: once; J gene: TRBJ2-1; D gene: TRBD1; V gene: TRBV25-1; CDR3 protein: CASSYRGDEQFF; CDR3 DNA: TGTGCCAGCAGCTACAGGGGAGATGAGCAGTTCTTC
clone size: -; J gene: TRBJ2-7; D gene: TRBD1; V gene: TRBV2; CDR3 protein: CASSDGDRWDYEQYF; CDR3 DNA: TGTGCCAGCAGTGATGGGGACAGGTGGGACTACGAGCAGTACTTC
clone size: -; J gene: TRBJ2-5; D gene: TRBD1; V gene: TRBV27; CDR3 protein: CASRGQESGKTQYF; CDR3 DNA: TGTGCCAGCAGGGGACAGGAGTCTGGAAAGACCCAGTACTTC
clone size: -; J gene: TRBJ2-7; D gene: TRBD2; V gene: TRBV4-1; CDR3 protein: CASSQIGTRPIEQYF; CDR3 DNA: TGCGCCAGCAGCCAAATTGGGACTAGGCCGATCGAGCAGTACTTC
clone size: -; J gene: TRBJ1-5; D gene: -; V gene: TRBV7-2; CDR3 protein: CASSLVPGNQPQHF; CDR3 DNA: TGTGCCAGCAGCTTAGTTCCTGGCAATCAGCCCCAGCATTTT